Listed here are 10 T cell receptor beta chains from one sample, sequenced in a study of response to subunit inactivated influenza vaccine. TCRdb re-derived calls from the RT-PCR reads in MiXCR, one entry per CDR3 protein. The sample consists of around 500,000 distinct CDR3 sequences, over 9.5% of them appearing once. This sample comprised PBMCs from blood, obtained roughly 6 weeks after vaccination. The receptor set was obtained from a man aged 50-60 years who received an inactivated influenza vaccine.

This clonotype was found a few times. V is TRBV6-5 and J is TRBJ2-6, with unresolved D. Germline values: CDR1 MNHEY, CDR2 SVGAGI. This CDR3 comprises 17 residues. Trimming removed 0 bases at V and 3 bases at J, with 12 bases between. The CDR3 protein is CASSYSGSSGGANVLTF. The CDR3 coding sequence is TGTGCCAGCAGTTACTCGGGAAGCTCCGGTGGGGCCAACGTCCTGACTTTC.

This clonotype was picked up a small number of times. V and J are TRBV7-2 and TRBJ2-7, with TRBD1 identical over 8 bases. J lost 6 bases, V lost 5 bases, and 12 bases had no gene match. The germline V gene encodes CDR1 SGHTA and CDR2 FQGNSA. The CDR3 spans 15 residues. The CDR3 reads CASSPGGIGFLEQYF. CDR3 in DNA: TGTGCCAGCAGCCCAGGGGGCATCGGGTTCCTCGAGCAGTACTTC.

This clonotype has at least ten counts. The chain combines TRBV28 with TRBJ2-1; D possibly corresponds to TRBD2 (7 bases). V was cut by 11 bases and J by 5 bases, with 16 bases left in between. Per germline, CDR1 MDHEN and CDR2 SYDVKM. The CDR3 has 13 amino acids. CDR3 sequence: CAGGGLPNNEQFF. CDR3 nucleotide sequence: TGTGCCGGGGGGGGCCTTCCCAACAATGAGCAGTTCTTC.

This clonotype was found many times. This sequence joins TRBV12-3 or TRBV12-4 and TRBJ2-5; 11 nucleotides agree with TRBD2. The CDR3 spans 17 residues. Trimming took 5 bases from V and 3 from J; bases not matched to a gene: 11. CDR3 sequence reads: CASSPLAGGPREETQYF. In DNA, the CDR3 is TGTGCCAGCAGTCCTTTAGCGGGGGGGCCTCGGGAAGAGACCCAGTACTTC.

This clonotype was seen a handful of times. The chain's CDR3 is CATSDSGQGAADTQYF. The CDR3 bases are TGTGCCACCAGTGATTCGGGACAGGGGGCCGCAGATACGCAGTATTTT. V is TRBV24-1 and J is TRBJ2-3, with TRBD1 identical over 12 bases. Germline CDR1 and CDR2: KGHDR and SFDVKD. J was trimmed by 4 bases and V by 2 bases; bases with no gene match: 3. The CDR3 is 16 amino acids.

The genes are TRBV12-3 or TRBV12-4 and TRBJ2-1; TRBD2 matches 9 bases. CDR3 size: 15 residues. J gave up 5 bases and V 4 bases, and 6 bases lay outside the gene matches. CDR3 in DNA: TGTGCCAGCAGTTGGGGCGGGGGGGCAAACAATGAGCAGTTCTTC. Its protein product is CASSWGGGANNEQFF.

The gene calls are TRBV20-1 and TRBJ2-1; TRBD2 aligns across 16 bases. This CDR3 is built from 16 residues. V was pared by 3 bases and J by 2 bases, with 1 base of the junction left unmatched. CDR1 is DFQATT and CDR2 is SNEGSKA in the germline V gene (reference sequence). The CDR3 nucleotides are TGCAGTGCTAGGGGACTAGCGGGAGGGGCCTACAATGAGCAGTTCTTC. This translates into CSARGLAGGAYNEQFF.

This chain connects TRBV25-1 to TRBJ2-3, with D unresolved. The germline V and J ends were trimmed by 3 bases and 10 bases, with 20 bases remaining between them. Looked up from germline, CDR1 is MGHDK and CDR2 is SYGVNS. The CDR3 contains 15 residues. This CDR3 reads CASSDDRARQLAQYF. Here the CDR3 DNA reads TGTGCCAGCAGTGATGATAGAGCTAGACAATTGGCGCAGTATTTT.

The V and J genes are TRBV20-1 and TRBJ1-5; TRBD1 is a possible D gene (5 bases). CDR1 and CDR2 (germline): DFQATT, SNEGSKA (reference sequence). CDR3 length: 11 residues. In DNA form, the CDR3 reads TGCAGGGGAACAGATGGGACGGCCCAGCATTTT. Its protein is CRGTDGTAQHF.

The chain couples TRBV7-9 to TRBJ2-5; 12 nucleotides line up with TRBD2. The CDR3 runs to 15 residues. With V trimmed by 4 bases and J by 4 bases, 4 bases remained unmatched. From germline, CDR1 is SEHNR and CDR2 FQNEAQ (reference sequence). CDR3 sequence (DNA): TGTGCCAGCAGCTCCCGGACTAGCGGGACAGAGACCCAGTACTTC. It translates to CASSSRTSGTETQYF.